These 19 T cell receptor beta chains share one sample of origin, sequenced in a study of blood T cell repertoires in COVID-19. Profiled with immunoSEQ multiplex PCR; TCRdb holds only in-frame clones, not every one. The sample gives 150,000 to 200,000 clones, approximately 80% of which show up once; 9.1% is in the top ten. Sequenced: peripheral blood. The source is a woman older than 75 with active or convalescent COVID-19.

The rearrangement links TRBV11-2 to TRBJ1-2; 12 nucleotides agree with TRBD1. V shed 3 bases, J shed 8 bases, and the junction held 7 bases outside the gene matches. Germline V gives CDR1 SGHAT, CDR2 FQNNGV. CDR3 length equals 15 residues. The CDR3 spells CASSFEGTGGEGYTF. For the CDR3, the DNA is TGTGCCAGCAGCTTTGAAGGGACAGGGGGCGAGGGCTACACCTTC. Combining the CDR3 with reference TRBV11-2 and TRBJ1-2 gives the whole variable domain EAGVAQSPRYKIIEKRQSVAFWCNPISGHATLYWYQQILGQGPKLLIQFQNNGVVDDSQLPKDRFSAERLKGVDSTLKIQPAKLEDSAVYLCASSFEGTGGEGYTFGSGTRLTVV.

The chain combines TRBV11-2 with TRBJ2-5; D perhaps matches TRBD1 (5 bases). The V and J ends lost 5 bases and 5 bases respectively, with 12 bases between them. Germline V gene sequence: CDR1 SGHAT, CDR2 FQNNGV. The CDR3 is 13 amino acids. The CDR3 loop reads CASSAPGWETQYF. Written as DNA, the CDR3 is TGTGCCAGCAGCGCTCCAGGGTGGGAGACCCAGTACTTC.

V usage is TRBV5-8 and J usage is TRBJ2-3; 13 bases map to TRBD2. The CDR3 has 19 residues. Germline values: CDR1 SGHTS, CDR2 YDEGEE. V was pared by 4 bases and J by 0 bases, with 11 bases of the junction left unmatched. CDR3 loop: CASSPGTSGVGASTDTQYF. In nucleotides, the CDR3 is TGTGCCAGCAGCCCCGGGACTAGCGGGGTGGGGGCTAGCACAGATACGCAGTATTTT.

The V and J genes are TRBV25-1 and TRBJ1-4; no definite D call. Germline V lookup: CDR1 MGHDK, CDR2 SYGVNS. The CDR3 spans 15 residues. Trimming shortened V by 4 bases and J by 7 bases, and 16 bases separated the two germline ends. The CDR3 is CASSGWTLAGEKLFF. The DNA for the CDR3 is TGTGCCAGCAGTGGATGGACCCTGGCGGGTGAAAAACTGTTTTTT.

This chain links TRBV7-2 with TRBJ2-7, with 9 nucleotides matching TRBD1. V shed 5 bases and J 3 bases; nucleotides not matched to a gene: 11. Germline V gene sequence: CDR1 SGHTA, CDR2 FQGNSA. The CDR3 contains 16 residues. In nucleotides, the CDR3 is TGTGCCAGCAGCCGGTCCCCGGGACAGGGCGGCTACGAGCAGTACTTC. This sequence encodes CASSRSPGQGGYEQYF.

This clone was counted only a few times. The J gene is TRBJ1-2, the V gene TRBV19, with 8 bases fitting TRBD1. V was clipped by 10 bases and J by 7 bases; unmatched bases: 20. The length of the CDR3 is 16 residues. Germline V gene sequence: CDR1 LNHDA, CDR2 SQIVND (reference sequence). The CDR3 region has the DNA TGTGCCACCACCCGGGGGCAGGGGGCGCGTCGGGCTGGCTACACCTTC. Its translation is CATTRGQGARRAGYTF.

V usage is TRBV19 and J usage is TRBJ2-3; possibly TRBD2 for D (5 bases). Trimming removed 1 base from V and 2 bases from J, with 16 bases in between. Germline assignment: CDR1 LNHDA and CDR2 SQIVND (reference sequence). The CDR3 contains 17 residues. DNA for the CDR3: TGTGCCAGTAGTATAGGAGGGCTGCCTGATCTCACAGATACGCAGTATTTT. Its translation: CASSIGGLPDLTDTQYF.

V usage is TRBV7-3 and J usage is TRBJ2-7, with 10 bases identical to TRBD1. The V and J ends lost 5 bases and 2 bases, in that order; junction bases with no gene match: 6. Germline V gene data show CDR1 as SGHTA and CDR2 as FQGTGA. The CDR3 is 15 amino acids. The CDR3: CASSPRQGATYEQYF. In DNA, the CDR3 is TGTGCCAGCAGCCCCCGACAGGGGGCGACCTACGAGCAGTACTTC. The variable domain in full, completed from reference TRBV7-3 and TRBJ2-7, reads GAGVSQTPSNKVTEKGKYVELRCDPISGHTALYWYRQSLGQGPEFLIYFQGTGAADDSGLPNDRFFAVRPEGSVSTLKIQRTERGDSAVYLCASSPRQGATYEQYFGPGTRLTVT.

The V gene is TRBV7-2, the J gene TRBJ1-2; 8 bases are a match to TRBD1. The V gene end was trimmed by 4 bases and the J gene end by 3 bases; junction bases not matched to a gene: 4. The CDR3 extends over 14 amino acids. CDR1 is SGHTA and CDR2 is FQGNSA in the germline V gene. This CDR3 is CASSSNRGDYGYTF. The DNA for the CDR3 is TGTGCCAGCAGCTCCAACAGGGGGGACTATGGCTACACCTTC.

J is TRBJ1-5 and V is TRBV5-6; 8 bases align to TRBD1. The germline V gene encodes CDR1 SGHDT and CDR2 YYEEEE. V shed 0 bases and J 4 bases; nucleotides not matched to a gene: 3. The CDR3 totals 15 residues. The CDR3 region is CASSLGTGINQPQHF. For the CDR3, the DNA is TGTGCCAGCAGCTTGGGGACAGGGATTAATCAGCCCCAGCATTTT.

This rearrangement joins TRBV4-1 to TRBJ2-5; 7 nucleotides line up with TRBD1. Losses at the gene ends were 4 bases for V and 4 bases for J; bases not matched to a gene: 3. Germline V gene sequence: CDR1 MGHRA, CDR2 YSYEKL. This CDR3 spans 13 amino acids. Here the CDR3 reads CASSRGTVETQYF. CDR3 in DNA: TGCGCCAGCAGCCGAGGGACAGTAGAGACCCAGTACTTC.

The chain has TRBV6-1 and TRBJ1-4, with D possibly TRBD1 on 5 matching bases. CDR1 is MNHNS and CDR2 is SASEGT in the germline V gene. The CDR3 length is 14 residues. Trimming pared 2 bases from V and 4 bases from J, leaving 8 bases between. CDR3 bases: TGTGCCAGCAGTGAACCGGGGGGTAATGAAAAACTGTTTTTT. Translation: CASSEPGGNEKLFF.

The rearrangement joins TRBV28 to TRBJ1-2, with D maybe TRBD1 (6 bases). CDR1 MDHEN and CDR2 SYDVKM come from the germline V gene. The CDR3 totals 14 residues. V lost 5 bases to trimming and J lost 7 bases, with 17 bases between them. The CDR3 protein is CASSLDQGRGGYTF. The CDR3 nucleotides are TGTGCCAGCAGTCTTGATCAGGGGCGCGGTGGCTACACCTTC.

This clone was found a few times. The rearrangement uses TRBV12-3 or TRBV12-4 and TRBJ1-2; D unresolved. The CDR3 runs to 12 residues. The V and J ends lost 6 bases and 5 bases respectively, with 10 bases between them. This CDR3 is CASSSEGYGYTF. For the CDR3, the DNA is TGTGCCAGCAGCTCCGAGGGATATGGCTACACCTTC.

Comment on this clone: Other DNA sequences of this sample code for an identical CDR3. V is TRBV27 and J is TRBJ1-1, with a possible D match to TRBD1 (5 bases). The ends were cut back, 3 bases at V and 2 bases at J, with 7 bases in the middle. The CDR3 has 13 residues. The V gene's germline CDR1 is MNHEY and CDR2 SMNVEV (reference sequence). The chain's CDR3 is CASSFQGNTEAFF. CDR3 nucleotides: TGTGCCAGCAGTTTTCAGGGAAACACTGAAGCTTTCTTT.

About this clone itself: At the DNA level, this CDR3 is encoded by other sequences in the same sample as well. The rearrangement joins TRBV7-2 to TRBJ1-5, with D unclear. This CDR3 has 13 amino acids. V was trimmed by 1 base and J by 5 bases, leaving 6 bases between them. Germline V gene data show CDR1 as SGHTA and CDR2 as FQGNSA. CDR3 nucleotide sequence: TGTGCCAGCAGCTTAGGTAGAGATCAGCCCCAGCATTTT. Translation: CASSLGRDQPQHF.

This clone was observed a single time. The genes are TRBV5-4 and TRBJ2-2; 9 bases match TRBD1. The CDR3 is 15 amino acids. In germline, CDR1 is SGHNT, CDR2 YYREEE (reference sequence). The ends lost 0 bases at V and 3 bases at J; junction bases unmatched: 0. CDR3: CASSLGDRDTGELFF. CDR3 nucleotide sequence: TGTGCCAGCAGCTTGGGGGACAGGGACACCGGGGAGCTGTTTTTT.

The chain links TRBV21-1 to TRBJ1-6; the DNA was not compared with TRBD1, the D call given in the table. TRBV21-1 constitutes a pseudogene. The CDR3 runs 16 residues. CDR3: CASSLRPSQANSPLHF. The DNA of the CDR3 is TGTGCCAGCAGCCTGCGTCCGAGTCAGGCGAATTCACCCCTCCACTTT.

For the CDR3, the DNA is TGTGCCAGCAGTTACTCTCAACAGGACCAAGGGGAAAAACTGTTTTTT. Protein product: CASSYSQQDQGEKLFF. The rearrangement links TRBV6-5 to TRBJ1-4, with D perhaps TRBD1 (5 bases). V was pared by 0 bases and J by 8 bases, with 16 bases between. The length of the CDR3 is 16 residues. In germline, CDR1 is MNHEY, CDR2 SVGAGI.